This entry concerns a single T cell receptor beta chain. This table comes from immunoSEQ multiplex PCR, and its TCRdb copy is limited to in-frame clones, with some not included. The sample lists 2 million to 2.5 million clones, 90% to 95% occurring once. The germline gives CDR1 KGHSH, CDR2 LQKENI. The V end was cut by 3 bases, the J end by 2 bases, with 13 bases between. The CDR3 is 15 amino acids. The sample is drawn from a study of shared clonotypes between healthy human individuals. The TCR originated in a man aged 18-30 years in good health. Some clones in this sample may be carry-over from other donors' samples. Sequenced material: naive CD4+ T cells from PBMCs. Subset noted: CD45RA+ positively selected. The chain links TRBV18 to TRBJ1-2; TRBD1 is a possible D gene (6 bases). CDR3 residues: CASSPEGGPNYGYTF. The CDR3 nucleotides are TGTGCCAGCTCACCGGAGGGGGGGCCCAACTATGGCTACACCTTC.